The present T cell receptor (beta chain) was sequenced within a study of CD8 T cells in ankylosing spondylitis. With respect to this clonotype: Antigen unknown.

Study-level results: Clones tied to disease were said to be significantly enriched in matched ankylosing spondylitis synovial fluid. Reports of some motif variants in reactive arthritis synovial fluid and blood predate this one. Blood from ankylosing spondylitis patients appeared to carry a characteristic eight-variant TCR beta motif. Peripheral blood held disease-linked clones only at relatively low frequency, and these were CD8+.

The germline V gene has CDR1 LNHDA and CDR2 SQIVND (reference sequence). This CDR3 spans 16 amino acids. Trimming stripped 3 bases from V and 7 bases from J, with 19 bases between. The authors made TCR beta libraries by quantitative 5'-RACE with molecular barcodes. A single record per CDR3 protein comes from TCRdb applying MiXCR to the 5' RACE reads. The repertoire has approximately 300,000 distinct CDR3 sequences, roughly 8% of them found once; the top ten carry about 15%. Specimen: blood, either unsorted or a sorted T cell fraction (not recorded which). The source is a male donor with ankylosing spondylitis. The V gene is TRBV19, the J gene TRBJ2-1; TRBD2 is a possible D gene (6 bases). The CDR3 protein is CASSINTGEFRNEQFF. The DNA for the CDR3 is TGTGCCAGTAGTATCAATACGGGAGAATTTAGAAATGAGCAGTTCTTC.